The 10 T cell receptor beta chains given below trace back to one sample, sequenced in a study of identical twins. TCRdb redid the calling of the 5' RACE reads with MiXCR, one entry per CDR3 protein. The sample lists some 730,000 distinct CDR3 sequences; roughly 18% were seen once. This same sample was also part of a study on T cells expressing NK-cell markers.

Sequencing was performed on PBMCs. These receptors were obtained from a woman aged 18 to 35 in good health.

This clonotype was seen only a few times. This chain joins TRBV7-9 and TRBJ2-1; TRBD1 aligns across 7 bases. The germline CDR1 and CDR2 sequences are SEHNR and FQNEAQ (reference sequence). The CDR3 contains 17 residues. V lost 5 bases, J lost 0 bases, and 10 bases stayed unmatched. The CDR3 reads CASSHIPSGGSYNEQFF. CDR3 DNA: TGTGCCAGCAGCCATATCCCTTCAGGGGGCTCCTACAATGAGCAGTTCTTC.

This clonotype was found a few times. The gene calls are TRBV29-1 and TRBJ2-5; D is ambiguous. This CDR3 has 13 residues. In germline, CDR1 is SQVTM, CDR2 ANQGSEA. The V end lost 4 bases, the J end lost 0 bases, and 9 bases lay between the germline ends. The CDR3 here is CSVGYTYQETQYF. In DNA, the CDR3 is TGCAGCGTTGGGTACACCTACCAAGAGACCCAGTACTTC.

There are a few counts of this clonotype. The rearrangement links TRBV10-3 to TRBJ1-2; the D gene is possibly TRBD1 (5 bases). Germline CDR1 reads ENHRY; CDR2 reads SYGVKD. The CDR3 runs 14 residues. Trimming cost V 1 base and J 2 bases, with 8 bases left between them. CDR3 bases: TGTGCCATCAGTGAGTGGGGCGCGAACTATGGCTACACCTTC. It specifies CAISEWGANYGYTF.

The V call is TRBV20-1, the J call TRBJ2-7, with TRBD1 matching over 11 bases. Germline CDR1 is DFQATT and CDR2 is SNEGSKA (reference sequence). CDR3 length: 15 residues. V was pared by 0 bases and J by 4 bases, with 5 bases of the junction left unmatched. The CDR3 loop reads CSARDAGTGGYEQYF. DNA of the CDR3: TGCAGTGCTAGAGACGCCGGGACAGGGGGTTACGAGCAGTACTTC.

The chain couples TRBV20-1 to TRBJ2-1; D uncertain. Trimming removed 5 bases at V and 0 bases at J, with 17 bases between. CDR3 size: 16 residues. The germline V gene has CDR1 DFQATT and CDR2 SNEGSKA (reference sequence). Here the CDR3 reads CSAPSSASSSYNEQFF. As DNA, the CDR3 is TGCAGTGCTCCCTCGAGCGCCTCGAGCTCCTACAATGAGCAGTTCTTC.

This clonotype is medium-sized. The chain employs TRBV5-1 and TRBJ2-3; D not resolved. V shed 2 bases and J shed 5 bases, with 9 bases lying between them. CDR3 length: 13 amino acids. Per the germline V gene, CDR1 is SGHRS and CDR2 is YFSETQ. CDR3 bases: TGCGCCAGCAGCTTCCAAAATGAAGATACGCAGTATTTT. It translates to CASSFQNEDTQYF.

The V and J genes are TRBV2 and TRBJ2-3, with D possibly TRBD2 on 6 matching bases. Trimming removed 4 bases at V and 4 bases at J, with 15 bases between. Germline V gene lookup returns CDR1 SNHLY and CDR2 FYNNEI. This CDR3 is 15 amino acids long. CDR3 coding DNA: TGTGCCAGCAGTGCGACTGGGACTGGGGCAGATACGCAGTATTTT. This gives the protein CASSATGTGADTQYF.

The V call is TRBV10-3, the J call TRBJ1-1; D is unclear. The germline gives CDR1 ENHRY, CDR2 SYGVKD. CDR3 length: 17 amino acids. Deletions cut 10 bases from V and 1 base from J, with 25 bases between. In DNA form, the CDR3 reads TGTGCCACAGGCCCCTCTCTTGAGGAGCCAACGAACACTGAAGCTTTCTTT. Protein: CATGPSLEEPTNTEAFF.

The gene calls are TRBV7-9 and TRBJ1-2; unclear D gene. The CDR3 has 14 residues. Deletions cut 1 base from V and 8 bases from J, with 14 bases between. From germline, CDR1 is SEHNR and CDR2 FQNEAQ (reference sequence). CDR3 sequence reads: CASSLVGGPGGYTF. The CDR3 nucleotides read TGTGCCAGCAGCTTAGTGGGCGGCCCCGGAGGCTACACCTTC.

This clonotype was detected a few times. The chain links TRBV4-3 to TRBJ2-7; no clear D gene. Germline V gives CDR1 LGHNA, CDR2 YSLEER. This CDR3 is built from 14 residues. Trimming removed 0 bases at V and 3 bases at J, with 9 bases between. The chain's CDR3 is CASSQDLESYEQYF. The CDR3 coding sequence is TGCGCCAGCAGCCAAGATCTGGAGAGCTACGAGCAGTACTTC.